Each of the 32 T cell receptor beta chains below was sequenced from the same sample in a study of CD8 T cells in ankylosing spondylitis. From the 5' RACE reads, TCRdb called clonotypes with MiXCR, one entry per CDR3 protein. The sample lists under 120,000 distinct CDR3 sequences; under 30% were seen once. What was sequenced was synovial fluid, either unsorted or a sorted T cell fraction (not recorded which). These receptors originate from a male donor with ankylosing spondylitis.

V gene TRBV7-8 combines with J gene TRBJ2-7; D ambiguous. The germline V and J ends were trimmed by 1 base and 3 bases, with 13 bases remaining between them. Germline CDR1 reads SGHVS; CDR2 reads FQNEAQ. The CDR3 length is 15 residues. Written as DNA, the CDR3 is TGTGCCAGCAGCTTAGGGTGGCGGAAGAGCTACGAGCAGTACTTC. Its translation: CASSLGWRKSYEQYF.

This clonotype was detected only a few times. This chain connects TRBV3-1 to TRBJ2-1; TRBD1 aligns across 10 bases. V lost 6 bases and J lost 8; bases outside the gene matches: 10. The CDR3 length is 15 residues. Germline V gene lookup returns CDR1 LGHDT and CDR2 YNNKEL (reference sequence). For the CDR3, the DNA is TGTGCCAGCAGTATCCGGGACAGGGGTTGGGATGAGCAGTTCTTC. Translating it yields CASSIRDRGWDEQFF.

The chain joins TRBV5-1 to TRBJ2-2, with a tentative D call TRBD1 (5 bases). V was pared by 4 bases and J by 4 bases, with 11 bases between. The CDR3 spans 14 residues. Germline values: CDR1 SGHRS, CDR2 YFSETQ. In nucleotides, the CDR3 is TGCGCCAGCAGCATGCAGGGTCCCACCGGGGAGCTGTTTTTT. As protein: CASSMQGPTGELFF.

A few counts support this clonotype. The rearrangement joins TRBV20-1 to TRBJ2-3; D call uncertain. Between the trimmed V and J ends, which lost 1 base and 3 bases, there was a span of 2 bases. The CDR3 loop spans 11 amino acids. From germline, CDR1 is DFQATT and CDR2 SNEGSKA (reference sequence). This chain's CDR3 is CSARVTDTQYF. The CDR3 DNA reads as TGCAGTGCTAGAGTAACAGATACGCAGTATTTT.

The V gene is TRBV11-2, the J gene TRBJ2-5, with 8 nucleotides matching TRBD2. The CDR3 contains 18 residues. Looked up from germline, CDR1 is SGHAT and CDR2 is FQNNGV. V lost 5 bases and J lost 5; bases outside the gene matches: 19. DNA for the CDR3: TGTGCCAGCAGCCCCCGAGGTAGCGGGACTGGTCATTGGGAGACCCAGTACTTC. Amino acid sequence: CASSPRGSGTGHWETQYF. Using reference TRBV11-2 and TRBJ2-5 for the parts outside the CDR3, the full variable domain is EAGVAQSPRYKIIEKRQSVAFWCNPISGHATLYWYQQILGQGPKLLIQFQNNGVVDDSQLPKDRFSAERLKGVDSTLKIQPAKLEDSAVYLCASSPRGSGTGHWETQYFGPGTRLLVL.

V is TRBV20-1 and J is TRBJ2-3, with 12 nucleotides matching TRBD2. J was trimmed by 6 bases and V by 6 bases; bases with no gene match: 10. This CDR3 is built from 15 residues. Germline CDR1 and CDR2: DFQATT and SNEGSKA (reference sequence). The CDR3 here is CSAKRLAGATDTQYF. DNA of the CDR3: TGCAGTGCCAAACGACTAGCGGGAGCCACGGATACGCAGTATTTT.

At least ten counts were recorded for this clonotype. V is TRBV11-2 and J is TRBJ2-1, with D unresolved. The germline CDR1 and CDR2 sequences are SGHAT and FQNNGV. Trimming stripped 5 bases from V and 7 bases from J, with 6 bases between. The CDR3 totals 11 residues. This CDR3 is CASSLLNEQFF. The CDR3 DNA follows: TGTGCCAGCAGCCTCCTGAATGAGCAGTTCTTC.

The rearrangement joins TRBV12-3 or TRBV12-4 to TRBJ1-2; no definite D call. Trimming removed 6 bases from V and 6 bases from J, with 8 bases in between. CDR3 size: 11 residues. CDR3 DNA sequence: TGTGCCAGCAGCCGATTGAATGGCTACACCTTC. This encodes CASSRLNGYTF.

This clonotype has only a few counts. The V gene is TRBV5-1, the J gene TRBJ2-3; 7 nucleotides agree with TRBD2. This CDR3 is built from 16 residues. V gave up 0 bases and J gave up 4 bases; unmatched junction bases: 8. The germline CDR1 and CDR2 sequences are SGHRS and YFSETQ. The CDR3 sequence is CASSLEGRGSPDTQYF. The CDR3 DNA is TGCGCCAGCAGCTTGGAGGGGCGGGGGAGCCCAGATACGCAGTATTTT.

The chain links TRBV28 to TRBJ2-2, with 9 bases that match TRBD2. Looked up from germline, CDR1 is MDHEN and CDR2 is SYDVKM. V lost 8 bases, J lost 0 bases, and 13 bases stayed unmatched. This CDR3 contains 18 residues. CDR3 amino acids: CASGLGLAGGPNTGELFF. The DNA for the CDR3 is TGTGCCAGCGGCCTAGGACTCGCGGGGGGGCCGAACACCGGGGAGCTGTTTTTT.

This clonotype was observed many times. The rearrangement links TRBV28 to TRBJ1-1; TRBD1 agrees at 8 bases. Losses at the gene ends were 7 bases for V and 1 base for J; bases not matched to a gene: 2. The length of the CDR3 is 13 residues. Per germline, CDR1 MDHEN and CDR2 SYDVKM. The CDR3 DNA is TGTGCCAGCAACAGGGGGGGGAACACTGAAGCTTTCTTT. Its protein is CASNRGGNTEAFF. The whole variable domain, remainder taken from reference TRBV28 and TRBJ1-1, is DVKVTQSSRYLVKRTGEKVFLECVQDMDHENMFWYRQDPGLGLRLIYFSYDVKMKEKGDIPEGYSVSREKKERFSLILESASTNQTSMYLCASNRGGNTEAFFGQGTRLTVV.

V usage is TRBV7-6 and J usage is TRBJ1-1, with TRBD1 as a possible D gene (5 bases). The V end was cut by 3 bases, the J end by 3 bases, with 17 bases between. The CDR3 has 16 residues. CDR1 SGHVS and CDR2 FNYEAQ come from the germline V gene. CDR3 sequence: CASSFEAAGPYTEAFF. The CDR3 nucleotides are TGTGCCAGCAGCTTTGAAGCGGCAGGGCCCTACACTGAAGCTTTCTTT. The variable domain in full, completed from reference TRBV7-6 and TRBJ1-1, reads GAGVSQSPRYKVTKRGQDVALRCDPISGHVSLYWYRQALGQGPEFLTYFNYEAQQDKSGLPNDRFSAERPEGSISTLTIQRTEQRDSAMYRCASSFEAAGPYTEAFFGQGTRLTVV.

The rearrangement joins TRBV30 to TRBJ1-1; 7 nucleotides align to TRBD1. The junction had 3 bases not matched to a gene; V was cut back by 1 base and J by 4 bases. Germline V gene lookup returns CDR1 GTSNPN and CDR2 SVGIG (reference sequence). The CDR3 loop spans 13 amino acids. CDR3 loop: CAWSGQGGTEAFF. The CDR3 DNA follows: TGTGCCTGGAGTGGTCAGGGGGGCACTGAAGCTTTCTTT.

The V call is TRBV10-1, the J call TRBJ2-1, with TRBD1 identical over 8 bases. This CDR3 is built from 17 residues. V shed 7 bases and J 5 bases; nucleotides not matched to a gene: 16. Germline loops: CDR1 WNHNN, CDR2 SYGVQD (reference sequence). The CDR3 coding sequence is TGCGCCAGCACCAACCTGACAGGGGCTATACTAAACAATGAGCAGTTCTTC. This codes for CASTNLTGAILNNEQFF.

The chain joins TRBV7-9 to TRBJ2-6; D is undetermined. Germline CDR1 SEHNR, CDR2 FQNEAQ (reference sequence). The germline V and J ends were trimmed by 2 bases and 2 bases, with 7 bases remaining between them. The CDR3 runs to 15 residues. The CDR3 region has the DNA TGTGCCAGCAGCTTACGAGTCGCTGGGGCCAACGTCCTGACTTTC. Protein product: CASSLRVAGANVLTF.

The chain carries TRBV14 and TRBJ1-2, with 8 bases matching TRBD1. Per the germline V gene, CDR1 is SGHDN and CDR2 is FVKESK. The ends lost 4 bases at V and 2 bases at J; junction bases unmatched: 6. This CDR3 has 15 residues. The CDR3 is CASSPETGANYGYTF. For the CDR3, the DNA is TGTGCCAGCAGCCCCGAGACAGGGGCCAACTATGGCTACACCTTC.

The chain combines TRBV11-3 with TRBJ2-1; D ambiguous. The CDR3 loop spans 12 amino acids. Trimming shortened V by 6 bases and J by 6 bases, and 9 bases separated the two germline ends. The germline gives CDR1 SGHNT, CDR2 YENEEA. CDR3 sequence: CASSNGPNEQFF. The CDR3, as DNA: TGTGCCAGCAGTAACGGGCCCAATGAGCAGTTCTTC.

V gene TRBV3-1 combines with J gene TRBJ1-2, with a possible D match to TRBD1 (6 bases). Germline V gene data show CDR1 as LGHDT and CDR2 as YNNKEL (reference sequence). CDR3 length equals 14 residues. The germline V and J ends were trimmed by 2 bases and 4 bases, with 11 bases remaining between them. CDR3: CASSQRGDGYGYTF. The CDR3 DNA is TGTGCCAGCAGCCAAAGGGGGGACGGCTATGGCTACACCTTC.

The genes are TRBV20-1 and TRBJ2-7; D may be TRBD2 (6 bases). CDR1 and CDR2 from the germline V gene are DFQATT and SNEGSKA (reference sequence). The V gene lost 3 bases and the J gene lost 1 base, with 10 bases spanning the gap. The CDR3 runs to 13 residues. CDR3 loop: CSARRGDSYEQYV. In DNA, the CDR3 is TGCAGTGCTAGGCGGGGCGATTCCTACGAGCAGTACGTC.

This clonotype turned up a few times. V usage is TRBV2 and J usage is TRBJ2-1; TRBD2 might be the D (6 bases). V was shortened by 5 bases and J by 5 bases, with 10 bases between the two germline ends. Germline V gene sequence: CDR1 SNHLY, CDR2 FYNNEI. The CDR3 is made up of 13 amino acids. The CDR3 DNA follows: TGTGCCAGCAGTCGGGACTCAAACAATGAGCAGTTCTTC. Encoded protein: CASSRDSNNEQFF.

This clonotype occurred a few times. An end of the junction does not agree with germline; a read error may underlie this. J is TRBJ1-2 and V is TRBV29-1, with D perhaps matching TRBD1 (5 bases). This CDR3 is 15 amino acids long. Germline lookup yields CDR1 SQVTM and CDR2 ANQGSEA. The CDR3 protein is CSVEAIQGWGYGYTF. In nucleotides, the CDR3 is TGCAGCGTGGAAGCCATCCAGGGATGGGGCTATGGCTACACCTTC.

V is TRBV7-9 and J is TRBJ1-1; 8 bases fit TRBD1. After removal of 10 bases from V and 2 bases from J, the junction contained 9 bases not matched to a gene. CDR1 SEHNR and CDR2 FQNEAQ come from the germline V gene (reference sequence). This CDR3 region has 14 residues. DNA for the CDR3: TGTGCCACCGACGGACAGGGAAGAAACACTGAAGCTTTCTTT. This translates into CATDGQGRNTEAFF. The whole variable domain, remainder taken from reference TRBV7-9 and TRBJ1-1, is DTGVSQNPRHKITKRGQNVTFRCDPISEHNRLYWYRQTLGQGPEFLTYFQNEAQLEKSRLLSDRFSAERPKGSFSTLEIQRTEQGDSAMYLCATDGQGRNTEAFFGQGTRLTVV.

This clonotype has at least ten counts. The CDR3 reads CASGGRGEQFF. For the CDR3, the DNA is TGCGCCAGCGGGGGCAGGGGCGAGCAGTTCTTC. The rearrangement uses TRBV5-1 and TRBJ2-1, with D possibly TRBD1 on 6 matching bases. Trimming pared 7 bases from V and 10 bases from J, leaving 12 bases between. Looked up from germline, CDR1 is SGHRS and CDR2 is YFSETQ. The CDR3 is 11 residues long.

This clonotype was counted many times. The CDR3 DNA follows: TGCAGCGTTGCGGCTAGCGGGAGCTACGAGCAGTACTTC. Its protein product is CSVAASGSYEQYF. This sequence joins TRBV29-1 and TRBJ2-7, with 10 nucleotides matching TRBD2. Germline V gene sequence: CDR1 SQVTM, CDR2 ANQGSEA. The CDR3 runs 13 residues. Unmatched junction bases numbered 3, after V lost 4 bases and J lost 3 bases.

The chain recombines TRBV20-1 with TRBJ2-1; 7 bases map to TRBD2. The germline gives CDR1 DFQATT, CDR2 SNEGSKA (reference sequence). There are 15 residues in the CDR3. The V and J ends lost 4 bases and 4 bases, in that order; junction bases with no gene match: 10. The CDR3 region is CSATRAGITYNEQFF. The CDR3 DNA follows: TGCAGTGCTACCAGAGCGGGAATAACTTACAATGAGCAGTTCTTC.

CDR3 DNA: TGTGCCAGCAGAACCGTCTCGGAGACCCAGTACTTC. Its protein is CASRTVSETQYF. The chain carries TRBV6-1 and TRBJ2-5; D is ambiguous. With 6 bases removed from V and 5 bases from J, the gap between germline ends came to 10 bases. Germline CDR1 MNHNS, CDR2 SASEGT. The CDR3 covers 12 residues.

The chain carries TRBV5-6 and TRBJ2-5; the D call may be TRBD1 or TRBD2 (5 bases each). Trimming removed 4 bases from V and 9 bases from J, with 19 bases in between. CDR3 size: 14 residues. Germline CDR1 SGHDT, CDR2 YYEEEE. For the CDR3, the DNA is TGTGCCAGCAGCGCCCGACCCGTTGGGGGAGCCCAGTACTTC. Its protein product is CASSARPVGGAQYF.

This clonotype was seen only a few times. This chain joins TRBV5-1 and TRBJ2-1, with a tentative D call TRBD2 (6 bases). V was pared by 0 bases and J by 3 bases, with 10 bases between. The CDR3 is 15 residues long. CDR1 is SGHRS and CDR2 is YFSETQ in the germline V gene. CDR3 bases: TGCGCCAGCAGCTTGGACGGGAGTCTCTACAATGAGCAGTTCTTC. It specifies CASSLDGSLYNEQFF.

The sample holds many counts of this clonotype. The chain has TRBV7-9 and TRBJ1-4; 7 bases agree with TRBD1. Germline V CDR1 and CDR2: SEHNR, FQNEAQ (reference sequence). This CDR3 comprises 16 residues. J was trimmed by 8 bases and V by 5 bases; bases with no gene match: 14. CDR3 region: CASSRSVTGYEEKLFF. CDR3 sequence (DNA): TGTGCCAGCAGCCGAAGTGTGACAGGGTATGAAGAAAAACTGTTTTTT.

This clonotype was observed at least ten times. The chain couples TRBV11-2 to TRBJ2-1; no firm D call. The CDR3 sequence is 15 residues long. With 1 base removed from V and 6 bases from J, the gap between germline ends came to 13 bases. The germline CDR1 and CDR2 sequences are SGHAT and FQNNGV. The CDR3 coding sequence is TGTGCCAGCAGCTTAGGTCCTTTCCCCCTCAATGAGCAGTTCTTC. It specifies CASSLGPFPLNEQFF.

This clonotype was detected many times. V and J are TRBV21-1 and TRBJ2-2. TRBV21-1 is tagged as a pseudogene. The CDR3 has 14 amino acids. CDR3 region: CASSEEYNTGELFF. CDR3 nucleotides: TGTGCCAGCAGCGAGGAGTATAACACCGGGGAGCTGTTTTTT.

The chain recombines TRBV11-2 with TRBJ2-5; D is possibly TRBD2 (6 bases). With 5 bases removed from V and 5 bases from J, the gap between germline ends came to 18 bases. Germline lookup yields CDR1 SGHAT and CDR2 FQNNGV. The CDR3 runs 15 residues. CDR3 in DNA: TGTGCCAGCAGCCTTGGGGGGTCCCGGCTCGAGACCCAGTACTTC. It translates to CASSLGGSRLETQYF.